This T cell receptor (beta chain) was sequenced during a study of blood T cell repertoires in COVID-19. As handled by the study authors: Estimation of nucleated cell counts was performed using reference gene primer amplification. Sequencing used immunoSEQ multiplex PCR; TCRdb keeps in-frame clones, though not all of them. Clone size and the V and J calls come from that table; the DNA yielded D and trimming. The table includes about 170,000 clones, around 82% detected once. The germline CDR1 and CDR2 sequences are MDHEN and SYDVKM. V lost 5 bases and J lost 3; bases outside the gene matches: 9. The CDR3 length is 17 residues.

Material: peripheral blood. This clonotype originated in a man aged 55 to 69 who had recovered from COVID-19. The V call is TRBV28, the J call TRBJ1-4; 10 bases are shared with TRBD1. CDR3 DNA: TGTGCCAGCAGTGCATGGACAGGGGGGGGGTCTAATGAAAAACTGTTTTTT. Translated: CASSAWTGGGSNEKLFF.